This passage covers 26 T cell receptor beta chains from one sample sequenced in a study of glioma-infiltrating T cells after dendritic cell vaccination. Profiling relied on immunoSEQ multiplex PCR, and the TCRdb table lists in-frame clones only, not all of them. The data hold around 23,000 clones, with roughly nine tenths observed a single time. The time point was: after dendritic cell vaccination, including at tumor progression/relapse. The material was blood, obtained after dendritic cell vaccination. The receptor set was obtained from a human donor with glioblastoma.

This chain connects TRBV12-5 to TRBJ2-2, with 8 bases matching TRBD1. Germline CDR1 reads LGHNT; CDR2 reads FRNRAP. Trimming at V came to 5 bases and at J to 0 bases, leaving 2 bases not matched to a gene. There are 15 residues in the CDR3. Here the CDR3 reads CASGPGQANTGELFF. The CDR3 nucleotides are TGTGCTAGTGGTCCGGGACAGGCGAACACCGGGGAGCTGTTTTTT. Filled out from reference TRBV12-5 and TRBJ2-2, the complete variable domain reads DARVTQTPRHKVTEMGQEVTMRCQPILGHNTVFWYRQTMMQGLELLAYFRNRAPLDDSGMPKDRFSAEMPDATLATLKIQPSEPRDSAVYFCASGPGQANTGELFFGEGSRLTVL.

J is TRBJ1-1 and V is TRBV9; D is ambiguous. The CDR3 totals 15 residues. Germline values: CDR1 SGDLS, CDR2 YYNGEE. V was trimmed by 4 bases and J by 4 bases, leaving 17 bases between them. The DNA of the CDR3 is TGTGCCAGCAGCCCGCGGATGAACCGAGGCACTGAAGCTTTCTTT. Translating gives CASSPRMNRGTEAFF.

A single count supports this clone. V and J are TRBV2 and TRBJ1-4, with D hard to call. This CDR3 comprises 15 residues. Deletions cut 1 base from V and 4 bases from J, with 10 bases between. CDR1 is SNHLY, CDR2 FYNNEI, per germline. The CDR3 DNA reads TGTGCCAGCAGTGAAGAAAGGGCGGGTAATGAAAAACTGTTTTTT. It translates to CASSEERAGNEKLFF. The entire variable domain, with the rest obtained from reference TRBV2 and TRBJ1-4, is as follows: EPEVTQTPSHQVTQMGQEVILRCVPISNHLYFYWYRQILGQKVEFLVSFYNNEISEKSEIFDDQFSVERPDGSNFTLKIRSTKLEDSAMYFCASSEERAGNEKLFFGSGTQLSVL.

CDR3 coding DNA: TGTGCCAGCAGCTTACGTACTCCGGGAGTCGGAGAGACCCAGTACTTC. Its translation is CASSLRTPGVGETQYF. This rearrangement joins TRBV7-6 to TRBJ2-5; perhaps TRBD2 as D (6 bases). Germline CDR1 is SGHVS and CDR2 is FNYEAQ. Between the trimmed V and J ends, which lost 2 bases and 4 bases, there was a span of 17 bases. The CDR3 has 16 amino acids.

This clone has just one count. The chain joins TRBV18 to TRBJ2-7, with 9 bases matching TRBD1. The V gene's germline CDR1 is KGHSH and CDR2 LQKENI. V shed 3 bases and J 6 bases; nucleotides not matched to a gene: 15. The length of the CDR3 is 17 residues. The chain's CDR3 is CASSPIGRGTGLGEQYF. As DNA, the CDR3 is TGTGCCAGCTCACCCATTGGACGCGGGACAGGGCTTGGCGAGCAGTACTTC.

The table lists this clone with a count of one. V usage is TRBV7-2 and J usage is TRBJ1-4, with a tentative D call TRBD1 (6 bases). The V end was cut by 5 bases, the J end by 8 bases, with 15 bases between. This CDR3 spans 14 amino acids. Germline assignment: CDR1 SGHTA and CDR2 FQGNSA. The CDR3 sequence is CASSPQQGSEKLFF. CDR3 in DNA: TGTGCCAGCAGCCCACAACAGGGAAGCGAAAAACTGTTTTTT.

V usage is TRBV25-1 and J usage is TRBJ1-2, with 8 bases fitting TRBD1. This CDR3 contains 15 residues. After removal of 5 bases from V and 4 bases from J, the junction contained 9 bases not matched to a gene. Germline CDR1 is MGHDK and CDR2 is SYGVNS. The CDR3 reads CASSRTGTRPYGYTF. The CDR3 bases are TGTGCCAGCAGTAGGACAGGGACCAGGCCCTATGGCTACACCTTC.

The chain has TRBV6-1 and TRBJ1-4; D might be TRBD1 (5 bases). Germline CDR1 reads MNHNS; CDR2 reads SASEGT. There are 14 residues in the CDR3. V was trimmed by 5 bases and J by 3 bases, leaving 10 bases between them. DNA for the CDR3: TGTGCCAGCAGTAAGGGGTGGGCTAATGAAAAACTGTTTTTT. The encoded protein is CASSKGWANEKLFF.

The chain employs TRBV9 and TRBJ2-5; the match to TRBD2 covers 9 bases. V dropped 4 bases and J dropped 2; count of bases not matched to a gene: 15. The CDR3 runs 18 residues. CDR1 and CDR2 (germline): SGDLS, YYNGEE. CDR3 protein: CASSSQRGANVKQETQYF. The DNA of the CDR3 is TGTGCCAGCAGCTCCCAGCGGGGGGCCAACGTAAAACAAGAGACCCAGTACTTC.

J is TRBJ1-5 and V is TRBV19; the match to TRBD1 covers 12 bases. Unmatched junction bases numbered 7, after V lost 4 bases and J lost 0 bases. Germline V gives CDR1 LNHDA, CDR2 SQIVND (reference sequence). The CDR3 has 18 residues. CDR3 loop: CASSKGQGASYSNQPQHF. CDR3 bases: TGTGCCAGTAGTAAGGGACAGGGGGCTTCTTATAGCAATCAGCCCCAGCATTTT.

The chain combines TRBV30 with TRBJ2-7, with D maybe TRBD1 (6 bases). This CDR3 comprises 13 residues. V gave up 2 bases and J gave up 4 bases, with 12 bases separating them. Germline V gene lookup returns CDR1 GTSNPN and CDR2 SVGIG (reference sequence). CDR3 sequence reads: CAWSKDSWYEQYF. Here the CDR3 DNA reads TGTGCCTGGAGTAAGGACAGCTGGTACGAGCAGTACTTC.

The chain is built from TRBV5-1 and TRBJ2-3; TRBD2 matches 7 bases. V was clipped by 4 bases and J by 1 base; unmatched bases: 6. This CDR3 contains 15 residues. Germline assignment: CDR1 SGHRS and CDR2 YFSETQ. This chain's CDR3 is CASSPSGPRTDTQYF. The CDR3 DNA follows: TGCGCCAGCAGCCCTAGCGGTCCTCGCACAGATACGCAGTATTTT.

This chain uses TRBV7-8 with TRBJ1-5, with TRBD1 matching 7 bases. With 5 bases clipped from V and 2 bases from J, the junction kept 12 bases outside the gene matches. Germline V CDR1 and CDR2: SGHVS, FQNEAQ. The CDR3 runs 17 residues. In DNA, the CDR3 is TGTGCCAGCAGCGTCGGGACAGTGAGGCAAGGCAATCAGCCCCAGCATTTT. Its protein is CASSVGTVRQGNQPQHF.

The gene calls are TRBV4-1 and TRBJ2-2, with D possibly matching TRBD1 (7 bases). Germline loops: CDR1 MGHRA, CDR2 YSYEKL. V shed 2 bases and J shed 5 bases, with 15 bases lying between them. The CDR3 length is 16 residues. The CDR3 region has the DNA TGCGCCAGCAGCCAAATGGTCAGGGGGAGGACCGGGGAGCTGTTTTTT. Residues: CASSQMVRGRTGELFF.

V gene TRBV7-8 combines with J gene TRBJ2-2; 14 bases are shared with TRBD2. The V gene's germline CDR1 is SGHVS and CDR2 FQNEAQ. The CDR3 consists of 18 residues. V lost 5 bases, J lost 4 bases, and 9 bases stayed unmatched. For the CDR3, the DNA is TGTGCCAGCAGCCCGGGACTAGCGGGGGCTTCTTTCACCGGGGAGCTGTTTTTT. It translates to CASSPGLAGASFTGELFF. Filled out from reference TRBV7-8 and TRBJ2-2, the complete variable domain reads GAGVSQSPRYKVAKRGQDVALRCDPISGHVSLFWYQQALGQGPEFLTYFQNEAQLDKSGLPSDRFFAERPEGSVSTLKIQRTQQEDSAVYLCASSPGLAGASFTGELFFGEGSRLTVL.

The chain recombines TRBV2 with TRBJ2-2; possible D gene TRBD1, 6 bases. Trimming removed 1 base at V and 0 bases at J, with 18 bases between. CDR1 and CDR2 from the germline V gene are SNHLY and FYNNEI. The CDR3 extends over 19 amino acids. CDR3 loop: CASSEEGVRSFTNTGELFF. CDR3 nucleotides: TGTGCCAGCAGTGAAGAGGGGGTAAGGAGTTTTACGAACACCGGGGAGCTGTTTTTT.

V usage is TRBV6-5 and J usage is TRBJ2-1; D is ambiguous. Germline V gives CDR1 MNHEY, CDR2 SVGAGI. CDR3 length equals 15 residues. Trimming pared 0 bases from V and 0 bases from J, leaving 6 bases between. This CDR3 reads CASSYSGSSYNEQFF. CDR3 sequence (DNA): TGTGCCAGCAGTTACTCCGGTAGCTCCTACAATGAGCAGTTCTTC.

This chain connects TRBV5-5 to TRBJ2-1; TRBD2 matches at 9 bases. CDR1 and CDR2 from the germline V gene are SGHKS and YYEKEE (reference sequence). The CDR3 has 16 amino acids. Trimming took 2 bases from V and 9 from J; bases not matched to a gene: 12. CDR3: CASSLTSSGAAFEQFF. CDR3 bases: TGTGCCAGCAGCTTAACGTCTAGCGGGGCCGCCTTTGAGCAGTTCTTC.

The chain uses TRBV5-6 and TRBJ2-5, with 7 bases identical to TRBD1. The germline V gene encodes CDR1 SGHDT and CDR2 YYEEEE. The length of the CDR3 is 15 residues. The trim removed 2 bases at V and 5 bases at J, leaving 9 bases unmatched. The CDR3 reads CASSFGQERRETQYF. The CDR3 nucleotides are TGTGCCAGCAGCTTTGGACAGGAACGGCGGGAGACCCAGTACTTC.

The count of this clone is one. The genes are TRBV5-1 and TRBJ2-1; 7 positions agree with TRBD2. Germline V gene lookup returns CDR1 SGHRS and CDR2 YFSETQ. Trimming removed 1 base from V and 2 bases from J; junction bases left unmatched: 3. The CDR3 is made up of 15 amino acids. The CDR3 protein is CASSLQSGAYNEQFF. The CDR3 DNA sequence: TGCGCCAGCAGCTTGCAAAGCGGGGCCTACAATGAGCAGTTCTTC.

The rearrangement joins TRBV7-9 to TRBJ2-7, with 11 bases identical to TRBD1. V trimming: 5 bases; J trimming: 4 bases; junction bases outside the gene matches: 4. CDR1 SEHNR and CDR2 FQNEAQ come from the germline V gene (reference sequence). The CDR3 has 14 amino acids. In DNA form, the CDR3 reads TGTGCCAGCAGCCAGGACAGGGGGCTTTACGAGCAGTACTTC. This gives the protein CASSQDRGLYEQYF.

The genes are TRBV10-2 and TRBJ2-5; 8 bases fit TRBD2. The CDR3 has 16 amino acids. Per the germline V gene, CDR1 is WSHSY and CDR2 is SAAADI. V shed 4 bases and J 1 base; nucleotides not matched to a gene: 8. The CDR3: CASSARTSWAQETQYF. The CDR3 bases are TGCGCCAGCAGTGCTAGGACTAGCTGGGCCCAAGAGACCCAGTACTTC.

The CDR3 coding sequence is TGTGCCAGCAGCCAAGATCGGGAGGGAGGCTACACCTTC. Its protein is CASSQDREGGYTF. The chain recombines TRBV4-2 with TRBJ1-2; D is unclear. In germline, CDR1 is LGHNA, CDR2 YNFKEQ. CDR3 length: 13 amino acids. V was shortened by 0 bases and J by 8 bases, with 10 bases between the two germline ends.

This rearrangement joins TRBV18 to TRBJ1-6; D uncertain. Germline V gene data show CDR1 as KGHSH and CDR2 as LQKENI. This CDR3 contains 14 residues. The V end was cut by 3 bases, the J end by 5 bases, with 8 bases between. DNA of the CDR3: TGTGCCAGCTCACCGCGGACTAATAATTCACCCCTCCACTTT. Its protein is CASSPRTNNSPLHF.

The V and J genes are TRBV19 and TRBJ1-1, with 8 bases that match TRBD1. Trimming removed 3 bases from V and 2 bases from J; junction bases left unmatched: 5. CDR1 is LNHDA and CDR2 is SQIVND in the germline V gene (reference sequence). CDR3 size: 15 residues. The CDR3 reads CASSMGGTGNTEAFF. The CDR3 DNA sequence: TGTGCCAGTAGTATGGGGGGGACAGGTAACACTGAAGCTTTCTTT.

The chain links TRBV7-2 to TRBJ2-5; 9 bases line up with TRBD2. V lost 2 bases, J lost 4 bases, and 5 bases stayed unmatched. The CDR3 has 15 residues. Germline values: CDR1 SGHTA, CDR2 FQGNSA. In nucleotides, the CDR3 is TGTGCCAGCAGCTTATTCGGCGGGGGGGGAGAGACCCAGTACTTC. Amino acids: CASSLFGGGGETQYF.